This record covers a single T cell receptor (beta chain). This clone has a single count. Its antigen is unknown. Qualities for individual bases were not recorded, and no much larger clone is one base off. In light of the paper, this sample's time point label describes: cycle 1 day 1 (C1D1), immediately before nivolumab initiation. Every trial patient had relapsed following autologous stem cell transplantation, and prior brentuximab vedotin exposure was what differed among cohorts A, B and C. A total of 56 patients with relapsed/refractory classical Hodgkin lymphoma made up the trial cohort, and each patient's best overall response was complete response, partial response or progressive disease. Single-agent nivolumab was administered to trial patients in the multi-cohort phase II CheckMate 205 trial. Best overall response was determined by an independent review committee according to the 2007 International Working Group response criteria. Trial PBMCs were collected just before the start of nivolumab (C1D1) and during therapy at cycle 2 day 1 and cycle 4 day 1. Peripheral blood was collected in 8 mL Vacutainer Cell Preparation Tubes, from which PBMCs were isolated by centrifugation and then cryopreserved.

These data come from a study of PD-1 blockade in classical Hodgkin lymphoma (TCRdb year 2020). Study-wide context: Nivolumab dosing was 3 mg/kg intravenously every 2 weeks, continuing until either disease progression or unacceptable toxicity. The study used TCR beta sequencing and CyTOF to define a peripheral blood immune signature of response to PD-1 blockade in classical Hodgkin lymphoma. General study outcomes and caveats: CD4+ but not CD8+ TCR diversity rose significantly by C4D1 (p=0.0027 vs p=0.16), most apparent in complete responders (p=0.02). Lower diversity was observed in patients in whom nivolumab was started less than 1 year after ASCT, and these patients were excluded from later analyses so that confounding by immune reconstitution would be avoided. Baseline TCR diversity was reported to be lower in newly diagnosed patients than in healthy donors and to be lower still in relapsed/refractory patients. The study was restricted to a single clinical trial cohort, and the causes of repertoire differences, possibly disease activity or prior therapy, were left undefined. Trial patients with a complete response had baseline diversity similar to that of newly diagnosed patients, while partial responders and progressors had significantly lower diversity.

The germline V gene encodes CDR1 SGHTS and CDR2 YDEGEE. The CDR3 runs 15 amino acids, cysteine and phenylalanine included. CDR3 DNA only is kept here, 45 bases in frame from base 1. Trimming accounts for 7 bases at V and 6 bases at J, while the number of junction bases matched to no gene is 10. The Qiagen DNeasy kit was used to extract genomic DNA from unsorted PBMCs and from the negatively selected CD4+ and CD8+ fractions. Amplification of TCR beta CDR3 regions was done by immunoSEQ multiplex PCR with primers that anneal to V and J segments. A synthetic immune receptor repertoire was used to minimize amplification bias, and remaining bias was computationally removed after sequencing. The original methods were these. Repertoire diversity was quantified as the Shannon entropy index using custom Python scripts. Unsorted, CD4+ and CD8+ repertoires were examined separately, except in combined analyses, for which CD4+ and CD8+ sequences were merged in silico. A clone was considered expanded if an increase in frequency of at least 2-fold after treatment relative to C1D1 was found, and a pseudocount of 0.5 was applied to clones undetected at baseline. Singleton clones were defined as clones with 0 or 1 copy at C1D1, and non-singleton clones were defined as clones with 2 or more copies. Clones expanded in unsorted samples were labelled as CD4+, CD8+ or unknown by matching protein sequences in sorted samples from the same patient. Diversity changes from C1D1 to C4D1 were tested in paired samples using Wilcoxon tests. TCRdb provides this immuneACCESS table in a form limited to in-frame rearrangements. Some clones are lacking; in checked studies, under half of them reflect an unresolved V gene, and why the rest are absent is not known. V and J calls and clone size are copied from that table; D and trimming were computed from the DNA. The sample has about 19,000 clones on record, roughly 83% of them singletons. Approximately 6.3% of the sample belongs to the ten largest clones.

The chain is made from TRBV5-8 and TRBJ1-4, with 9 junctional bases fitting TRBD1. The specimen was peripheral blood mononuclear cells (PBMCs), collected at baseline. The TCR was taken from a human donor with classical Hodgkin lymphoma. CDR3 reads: CASPGQGPLDEKLFF. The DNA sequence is TGTGCCAGCCCGGGACAGGGACCTCTTGATGAAAAACTGTTTTTT.